The rows below give T cell receptor beta chains drawn from one sample of a study of cytomegalovirus exposure and HLA in healthy donors. Assay: immunoSEQ multiplex PCR; the TCRdb copy retains only in-frame clones and omits some. The data show 120,000 or so clones, about 88% seen once. Sequencing was performed on PBMCs. These TCRs come from a young woman in good health and CMV-seronegative. Each CDR3 is given with its conserved first and last residue. The order of the fields is V gene, J gene, D gene, CDR3 length, clone size, CDR3 DNA, CDR3 protein. The D gene is left open where the match is weak. Clone size is stated in some rows and not others, as once, few, many or a class when expanded.

TRBV5-4	TRBJ2-1	TRBD2	18	NA	TGTGCCAGCAACTTTCGGGACCGAGGAGCTAGCGGCTACAATGAGCAGTTCTTC	CASNFRDRGASGYNEQFF
TRBV29-1	TRBJ2-7	TRBD1	13	NA	TGCAGCGTTGAATGGGACAGGGGGGTAGAGCAGTACTTC	CSVEWDRGVEQYF
TRBV20-1	TRBJ1-1	NA	11	NA	TGCAGTGCTACCATCGTGGGGGGAGCTTTCTTT	CSATIVGGAFF
TRBV5-1	TRBJ2-1	TRBD1	16	NA	TGCGCCAGCAGCTTGGGCGGGACAGGGGGCCACAATGAGCAGTTCTTC	CASSLGGTGGHNEQFF
TRBV27	TRBJ1-1	NA	13	NA	TGTGCCAGCAGTTCACAGATTAACACTGAAGCTTTCTTT	CASSSQINTEAFF
TRBV2	TRBJ1-5	NA	14	once	TGTGCCAGCAGTGAAAAGGGGGTTGGTCAGCCCCAGCATTTT	CASSEKGVGQPQHF
TRBV6-1	TRBJ1-6	TRBD1	17	NA	TGTGCCAGCAGTGAATTAGGGACAGGGAAAACCAATTCACCCCTCCACTTT	CASSELGTGKTNSPLHF
TRBV7-9	TRBJ2-3	TRBD2	16	NA	TGTGCCAGCAGCTTATCGGGGACTAGAGCCACAGATACGCAGTATTTT	CASSLSGTRATDTQYF
TRBV19	TRBJ2-5	NA	13	few	TGTGCCAGTAGTATAGGAGCTCAAGAGACCCAGTACTTC	CASSIGAQETQYF
TRBV5-6	TRBJ2-7	TRBD1	17	NA	TGTGCCAGCAGCCCGGGACCGGGACAGGGGCACTCCTACGAGCAGTACTTC	CASSPGPGQGHSYEQYF
TRBV14	TRBJ1-1	NA	14	NA	TGTGCCAGCAGCGGATACGGGACTCGGGGTGAAGCTTTCTTT	CASSGYGTRGEAFF
TRBV7-7	TRBJ2-1	NA	15	NA	TGTGCCAGCAGCTTATCCGAGCGGTCGTACAATGAGCAGTTCTTC	CASSLSERSYNEQFF
TRBV6-4	TRBJ2-3	NA	14	few	TGTGCCAGCAGTGACTCGCTACCCACAGATACGCAGTATTTT	CASSDSLPTDTQYF
TRBV9	TRBJ2-1	NA	15	NA	TGTGCCAGCAGCGTAGCCGGACAGAGCGGCAATGAGCAGTTCTTC	CASSVAGQSGNEQFF
TRBV18	TRBJ2-2	TRBD1	15	NA	TGTGCCAGCTCGCGGACAGGGGGGAGCACCGGGGAGCTGTTTTTT	CASSRTGGSTGELFF
TRBV4-3	TRBJ1-1	TRBD1	18	NA	TGCGCCAGCAGCCACCACGACAGGGAATGGTTGGTGAACACTGAAGCTTTCTTT	CASSHHDREWLVNTEAFF
TRBV11-2	TRBJ2-3	TRBD2	16	NA	TGTGCCAGCAGCTTAGGAGCGGGGGGGAGCACAGATACGCAGTATTTT	CASSLGAGGSTDTQYF
TRBV7-9	TRBJ1-2	NA	18	NA	TGTGCCAGCAGCTTAGCGCTGGCAGGGGAAGGGACGAACTATGGCTACACCTTC	CASSLALAGEGTNYGYTF
TRBV28	TRBJ1-1	TRBD1	15	NA	TGTGCCAGCAGCCACGGGGACAGGGTGGGCACTGAAGCTTTCTTT	CASSHGDRVGTEAFF
TRBV5-6	TRBJ2-5	NA	12	NA	TGTGCCAGCAGCGGACAGCAAGAGACCCAGTACTTC	CASSGQQETQYF
TRBV7-9	TRBJ2-5	TRBD1	15	NA	TGTGCCAGCAGCGCCCGGGGACAGGGACAAGAGACCCAGTACTTC	CASSARGQGQETQYF
TRBV28	TRBJ2-5	TRBD1	13	NA	TGTGCCAGCAGACCGACAGGGCCGGAGACCCAGTACTTC	CASRPTGPETQYF
TRBV6-5	TRBJ2-7	TRBD2	15	NA	TGTGCCAGCAGTTACCCCGGGACTAGCGGATACGAGCAGTACTTC	CASSYPGTSGYEQYF
TRBV19	TRBJ2-5	NA	13	NA	TGTGCCAGTAGTATGTACGGCCAAGAGACCCAGTACTTC	CASSMYGQETQYF
TRBV9	TRBJ2-2	NA	16	NA	TGTGCCAGCAGCACTTACAGGGCGTGGAACACCGGGGAGCTGTTTTTT	CASSTYRAWNTGELFF
TRBV7-2	TRBJ2-5	TRBD2	14	once	TGTGCCAGCAGCCCTAGCGGAGGTTCAGAGACCCAGTACTTC	CASSPSGGSETQYF
TRBV6-1	TRBJ1-5	TRBD1	14	NA	TGTGCCAGCAGTCGAGGACAGGAAAATCAGCCCCAGCATTTT	CASSRGQENQPQHF
TRBV19	TRBJ1-2	NA	16	NA	TGTGCCAGTAGTCGAGACTCTTCGGGGTCTTCTTATGGCTACACCTTC	CASSRDSSGSSYGYTF
TRBV18	TRBJ1-2	NA	17	once	TGTGCCAGCTCACGTCTCTCGGACTCTCCCAGTGTAGATGGCTACACCTTC	CASSRLSDSPSVDGYTF
TRBV6-6	TRBJ2-7	TRBD2	12	NA	TGTTCAAGCCGGGGGGGAGATTACGAGCAGTACTTC	CSSRGGDYEQYF
TRBV30	TRBJ2-4	NA	18	NA	TGTGCCTGGACCCCGGGGAACCCCGGCGGTATGGCCAAAAACATTCAGTACTTC	CAWTPGNPGGMAKNIQYF
TRBV4-1	TRBJ2-5	TRBD1	18	once	TGCGCCAGCAGCCAAGAATCGGACAGACAGGGTCCGGCAGAGACCCAGTACTTC	CASSQESDRQGPAETQYF
TRBV30	TRBJ1-3	NA	12	few	TGTGCCTGGAGTGTACTTGGAAACACCATATATTTT	CAWSVLGNTIYF
TRBV29-1	TRBJ2-3	TRBD1	14	NA	TGCAGCGTTTTCCCGGGACAGAGCACAGATACGCAGTATTTT	CSVFPGQSTDTQYF
TRBV28	TRBJ1-2	NA	14	once	TGTGCCAGCAAAGTCCCGGGAGGACAGTTGGGCTACACCTTC	CASKVPGGQLGYTF
TRBV5-1	TRBJ2-3	TRBD2	16	NA	TGCGCCAGCAGCCCAAGCGGGGGGGTAAGCACAGATACGCAGTATTTT	CASSPSGGVSTDTQYF
TRBV28	TRBJ1-5	TRBD1	16	NA	TGTGCCAGCAAAGGAAGGGAAGGGGGCGTATTTCAGCCCCAGCATTTT	CASKGREGGVFQPQHF
TRBV29-1	TRBJ2-7	NA	12	NA	TGCAGCGTTGAAGATCTGGGGCTGGCGCAGTACTTC	CSVEDLGLAQYF
TRBV27	TRBJ2-1	TRBD2	12	NA	TGTGCCAGCAGGGCTCGCGGGAGTGAGCAGTTCTTC	CASRARGSEQFF
TRBV28	TRBJ2-3	TRBD1	17	NA	TGTGCCAGCATCGACCTTCTAGGACAGGGCGTTTCCGATACGCAGTATTTT	CASIDLLGQGVSDTQYF
TRBV13	TRBJ1-1	NA	14	NA	TGTGCCAGCAGCGTGAGACAGGCGAACACTGAAGCTTTCTTT	CASSVRQANTEAFF
TRBV10-1	TRBJ1-2	NA	13	NA	TGCGCCAGCAGTGGACAGGCGGGCTATGGCTACACCTTC	CASSGQAGYGYTF
TRBV11-3	TRBJ2-1	NA	16	NA	TGTGCCAGCAGCTTAGGATCCGGGAGCAGATACAATGAGCAGTTCTTC	CASSLGSGSRYNEQFF
TRBV29-1	TRBJ2-1	TRBD1	14	NA	TGCAGCGTTGCCCGACAGGGGCAGGGCAATGAGCAGTTCTTC	CSVARQGQGNEQFF
TRBV5-4	TRBJ2-2	NA	14	NA	TGTGCCAGCAGCTCGACAGGAACCACCGGGGAGCTGTTTTTT	CASSSTGTTGELFF
TRBV5-5	TRBJ1-1	NA	13	NA	TGTGCCAGCAGTTTTGGTAGTAACACTGAAGCTTTCTTT	CASSFGSNTEAFF
TRBV5-1	TRBJ2-3	TRBD2	14	once	TGCGCCAGCTGGGGCGGGAGGACCTCAGGTACGCAGTATTTT	CASWGGRTSGTQYF
TRBV30	TRBJ2-5	TRBD1	14	NA	TGTGCCTGGAGTGAAAACAGGGGCCAAGAGACCCAGTACTTC	CAWSENRGQETQYF
TRBV5-6	TRBJ1-4	NA	18	NA	TGTGCCAGCAGCCTCAGACTACTTAGACAAGCAACTAATGAAAAACTGTTTTTT	CASSLRLLRQATNEKLFF
TRBV7-9	TRBJ1-1	TRBD1	14	few	TGTGCCAGCAGCACACAGGGGGCAGGCACTGAAGCTTTCTTT	CASSTQGAGTEAFF
TRBV4-2	TRBJ2-7	NA	14	NA	TGTGCCAGCAGCCGCAGGGGGGAGGTGTACGAGCAGTACTTC	CASSRRGEVYEQYF